These T cell receptor beta chains were read from a single sample in a study of blood T cell repertoires in COVID-19. Clones were sequenced by immunoSEQ multiplex PCR, and TCRdb holds only the in-frame ones, with some missing. Of 150,000 to 200,000 clones listed, approximately 83% are singletons. Material: peripheral blood. Source of these receptors: a man in his 60s with acute or convalescent COVID-19. The conserved cysteine and the conserved F or W are not part of the CDR3 here.

>TRBJ1-2|TRBV5-1
ASSPDTTPNYGYT
>TRBJ2-1|TRBV30
AWSMKGLAGLPEQF
>TRBJ1-4|TRBV28
ASSHGGGGEKLF
>TRBJ2-7|TRBV11-2
ASSLDWGGEQY
>TRBJ2-7|TRBV27
ASSTGTGAYEQY
>TRBJ1-4|TRBV7-9
ASSFGWSEKLF
>TRBJ1-2|TRBV29-1
SVLGQVYGYT
>TRBJ1-3|TRBV28
ASAWGHGNTIY
>TRBJ1-3|TRBV10-3
ATSSSGNTIY
>TRBJ2-2|TRBV24-1
ATSDLRTGATGELF
>TRBJ2-2|TRBV5-4
ASSSGTSGIPGELF
>TRBJ2-2|TRBV7-9
ASSLGSRGRGVNTGELF
>TRBJ1-2|TRBV28
ASSSSGGLANYGYT
>TRBJ2-2|TRBV6-5
ASKFRLNGELF
>TRBJ2-3|TRBV28
ASSPWTGGVTDTQY
>TRBJ2-1|TRBV5-1
ASSSGNRDEQF
>TRBJ2-1|TRBV16
ASSQSLGGQKEQF
>TRBJ1-6|TRBV15
ATSRDPTGDNSPLH
>TRBJ1-2|TRBV11-2
ASSPRTGGGGYT
>TRBJ2-1|TRBV11-1
ASSLARLQGYEQF
>TRBJ2-7|TRBV6-5
ASSKNSGGRFEQY
>TRBJ1-6|TRBV28
ASSGRRPGSYNSPLH
>TRBJ2-3|TRBV5-1
ASRSGDRGDTQY
>TRBJ2-3|TRBV2
ASSGGTAIVGVTNTQY
>TRBJ2-1|TRBV7-2
ASSIAGTSLGGEQF
>TRBJ1-3|TRBV6-1
ASSAAHRGSGNTIY
>TRBJ2-5|TRBV28
ASRTSAQETQY
>TRBJ2-1|TRBV5-4
ASSLVAGWSSGNNEQF
>TRBJ2-3|TRBV7-3
ASSRTSGRTDTQY